The sample holds many counts of the clone carrying this T cell receptor (beta chain). Antigen unknown. The sample belongs to a study of T cells in Graves' hyperthyroidism and ophthalmopathy. Study-wide results and limits: Blood also held most thyroid clonotypes expanded beyond 0.001.

The CDR3 sequence is 16 residues long. Per germline, CDR1 SGHAT and CDR2 FQNNGV. J lost 5 bases, V lost 6 bases, and 11 bases had no gene match. Authors of the study amplified TCR beta CDR3 regions from RNA transcripts. The HTBI set primed first-round TCR CDR3 RT-PCR. TCRdb ran MiXCR on the multiplex PCR reads and lists one entry per CDR3 protein. The sample shows 500,000 or so distinct CDR3 sequences, about 15% of them seen only once. Sequenced sample: blood. The source is a woman younger than 35 with Graves' ophthalmopathy. The genes are TRBV11-2 and TRBJ2-2; TRBD1 matches at 8 bases. The CDR3 bases are TGTGCCAGCAGGCTCGGCCCAGGGGGCAGGACCGGGGAGCTGTTTTTT. Its translation is CASRLGPGGRTGELFF.